A selection of T cell receptor beta chains follows, all from one sample in a study of response to subunit inactivated influenza vaccine. TCRdb passed the RT-PCR reads through MiXCR, listing each CDR3 protein once. The sample consists of about 700,000 distinct CDR3 sequences, about 14% of them appearing once. The sequences come from PBMCs from blood, collected approximately 15 days before vaccination. The receptors originated from a man over 45 who received an inactivated influenza vaccine. The CDR3 runs from the conserved cysteine through the conserved F or W. A D gene is named only where the DNA matches it firmly. Size values are once, few and many counts, or a class for expanded clones, and some rows have none.

j_gene	d_gene	abundance	v_gene	CDR3aa	CDR3nt
TRBJ2-1	TRBD2	.	TRBV3-1	CASSQLAGGNNEQFF	TGTGCCAGCAGCCAACTCGCGGGAGGCAACAATGAGCAGTTCTTC
TRBJ1-2	.	many	TRBV10-3	CAISEGQIYGYTF	TGTGCCATCAGTGAGGGACAGATCTATGGCTACACCTTC
TRBJ2-2	.	few	TRBV3-1	CASSHSGTSNTGELFF	TGTGCCAGCAGTCATTCCGGGACATCGAACACCGGGGAGCTGTTTTTT
TRBJ2-5	.	few	TRBV5-4	CASSSEWGLDETQYF	TGTGCCAGCAGCTCGGAGTGGGGGCTCGACGAGACCCAGTACTTC
TRBJ2-1	.	.	TRBV20-1	CSASPLGQTGYEQFF	TGCAGTGCTAGCCCGCTAGGCCAAACTGGATATGAGCAGTTCTTC
TRBJ2-5	TRBD2	.	TRBV29-1	CSVEWSRAGGPQETQYF	TGCAGCGTTGAATGGTCCCGGGCGGGAGGGCCGCAAGAGACCCAGTACTTC
TRBJ2-7	TRBD1	.	TRBV10-3	CAISRDRGRDEQYF	TGTGCCATCAGCCGGGACAGGGGGCGGGACGAGCAGTACTTC
TRBJ2-2	.	few	TRBV12-3/TRBV12-4	CASSLMAGTGELFF	TGTGCCAGCAGTTTAATGGCGGGGACCGGGGAGCTGTTTTTT
TRBJ2-5	.	.	TRBV7-9	CASSLATRERETQYF	TGTGCCAGCAGCTTAGCAACGAGGGAGCGCGAGACCCAGTACTTC
TRBJ2-3	TRBD1	.	TRBV10-3	CAISVRTGPDTQYF	TGTGCCATCAGTGTCCGGACAGGGCCAGATACGCAGTATTTT
TRBJ2-2	.	.	TRBV9	CASSVARTHKITGELFF	TGTGCCAGCAGCGTAGCTCGGACCCACAAGATCACCGGGGAGCTGTTTTTT
TRBJ2-1	TRBD1	few	TRBV24-1	CATSDLWAGGYNEQFF	TGTGCCACCAGTGATTTGTGGGCAGGGGGTTACAATGAGCAGTTCTTC
TRBJ1-1	.	.	TRBV3-1	CASSPRNRGPNTEAFF	TGTGCCAGCAGCCCCCGAAACCGGGGACCGAACACTGAAGCTTTCTTT
TRBJ2-1	.	.	TRBV4-2	CASSQEQGGAHNEQFF	TGTGCCAGCAGCCAAGAACAGGGCGGGGCCCACAATGAGCAGTTCTTC
TRBJ2-5	TRBD2	few	TRBV11-2	CASSTSGTRGETQYF	TGTGCCAGCAGCACCTCCGGGACGCGGGGGGAGACCCAGTACTTC
TRBJ2-1	TRBD2	few	TRBV28	CASRRGTSGIYNEQFF	TGTGCCAGCAGAAGAGGGACTAGCGGGATCTACAATGAGCAGTTCTTC
TRBJ2-3	TRBD2	few	TRBV12-3/TRBV12-4	CASSSARTSGSGRDTQYF	TGTGCCAGCAGTTCCGCGCGGACTAGCGGGAGTGGAAGAGATACGCAGTATTTT
TRBJ1-5	TRBD1	.	TRBV19	CASASSSGQGAYQPQHF	TGTGCCAGTGCGTCATCGTCCGGCCAGGGGGCTTATCAGCCCCAGCATTTT
TRBJ1-2	.	.	TRBV7-2	CASSPIQGYGYTF	TGTGCCAGCAGTCCTATACAGGGATATGGCTACACCTTC
TRBJ1-1	TRBD1	many	TRBV7-9	CASSEDRGRRRWTEAFF	TGTGCCAGCAGCGAGGACAGGGGAAGACGTAGATGGACTGAAGCTTTCTTT
TRBJ2-7	TRBD2	.	TRBV19	CASRPNPGIAGGPGSYEQYF	TGTGCCAGTAGACCAAACCCCGGGATAGCGGGGGGACCAGGCTCCTACGAGCAGTACTTC
TRBJ2-4	TRBD1	many	TRBV4-1	CASSQPRQGSAKNIQYF	TGCGCCAGCAGCCAGCCTAGACAGGGAAGTGCCAAAAACATTCAGTACTTC
TRBJ2-7	.	many	TRBV29-1	CSVRIGSYEQYF	TGCAGCGTGCGGATAGGCTCCTACGAGCAGTACTTC
TRBJ1-1	.	.	TRBV12-3/TRBV12-4	CASSLNPTEAFF	TGTGCCAGCAGTTTAAATCCCACTGAAGCTTTCTTT
TRBJ1-2	.	.	TRBV4-3	CASSQGPRGDFYGYTF	TGCGCCAGCAGCCAGGGGCCTCGTGGGGATTTCTATGGCTACACCTTC
TRBJ2-2	.	few	TRBV4-1	CASSQGSQGNSGELFF	TGCGCCAGCAGCCAAGGATCCCAGGGAAATAGTGGGGAGCTGTTTTTT
TRBJ2-3	TRBD2	many	TRBV27	CASTLLAGGPPDTQYF	TGTGCCAGCACCCTACTAGCGGGAGGGCCCCCAGATACGCAGTATTTT
TRBJ1-1	.	many	TRBV7-8	CASSLATGRTEAFF	TGTGCCAGCAGCTTAGCCACCGGTCGGACTGAAGCTTTCTTT
TRBJ2-1	.	many	TRBV12-3/TRBV12-4	CASSWWPDPNEQFF	TGTGCCAGCAGTTGGTGGCCAGACCCCAATGAGCAGTTCTTC
TRBJ2-2	TRBD1	.	TRBV24-1	CATSDRGQPSFTGELFF	TGTGCCACCAGTGATCGGGGACAGCCTTCTTTTACCGGGGAGCTGTTTTTT
TRBJ2-1	.	few	TRBV9	CASSVAGTQYNEQFF	TGTGCCAGCAGCGTAGCAGGGACCCAGTACAATGAGCAGTTCTTC
TRBJ2-7	TRBD1	.	TRBV5-6	CASSWGTEYEQYF	TGTGCCAGCAGCTGGGGGACAGAGTACGAGCAGTACTTC
TRBJ2-5	TRBD2	.	TRBV7-8	CASSLGGGAFETQYF	TGTGCCAGCAGCTTAGGCGGGGGGGCCTTTGAGACCCAGTACTTC
TRBJ1-1	.	many	TRBV29-1	CSVVGATHGAFF	TGCAGCGTTGTAGGGGCGACCCATGGAGCTTTCTTT